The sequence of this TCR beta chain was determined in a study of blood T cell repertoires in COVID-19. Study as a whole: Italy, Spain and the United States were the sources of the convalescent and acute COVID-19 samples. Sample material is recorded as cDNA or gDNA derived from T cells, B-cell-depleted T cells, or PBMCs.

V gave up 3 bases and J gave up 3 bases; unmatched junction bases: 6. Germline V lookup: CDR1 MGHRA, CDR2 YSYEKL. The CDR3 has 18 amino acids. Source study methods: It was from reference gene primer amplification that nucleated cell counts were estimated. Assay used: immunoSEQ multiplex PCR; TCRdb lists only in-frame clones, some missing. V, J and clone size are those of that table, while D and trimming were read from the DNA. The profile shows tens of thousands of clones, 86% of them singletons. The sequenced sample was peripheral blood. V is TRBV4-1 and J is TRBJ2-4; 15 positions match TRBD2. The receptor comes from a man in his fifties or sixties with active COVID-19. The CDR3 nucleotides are TGCGCCAGCAGCCAGGGACTAGCGGGAGGTATCGTCAAAAACATTCAGTACTTC. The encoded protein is CASSQGLAGGIVKNIQYF.